Below are 8 T cell receptor beta chains sequenced from a single sample in a study of cytomegalovirus exposure and HLA in healthy donors. It was with 60 Vbeta and 13 Jbeta primers that the PCR ran. The protocol was immunoSEQ multiplex PCR, while the TCRdb copy is restricted to in-frame clones and leaves out a portion. This repertoire shows roughly 150,000 clones, about 74% found once; its top ten account for about 2.9%. Sequencing was carried out using PBMCs. The receptors come from a man in his forties in good health and CMV-seronegative.

This clone appeared a few times. CDR3 loop: CASSPKRGGQTDTQYF. The CDR3 region has the DNA TGCGCCAGCAGCCCCAAGCGGGGGGGCCAGACAGATACGCAGTATTTT. This chain connects TRBV5-1 to TRBJ2-3, with 10 bases identical to TRBD2. V dropped 4 bases and J dropped 3; count of bases not matched to a gene: 8. The CDR3 has 16 residues. Germline V lookup: CDR1 SGHRS, CDR2 YFSETQ. The full variable domain, completed using reference TRBV5-1 and TRBJ2-3, is KAGVTQTPRYLIKTRGQQVTLSCSPISGHRSVSWYQQTPGQGLQFLFEYFSETQRNKGNFPGRFSGRQFSNSRSEMNVSTLELGDSALYLCASSPKRGGQTDTQYFGPGTRLTVL.

The chain has TRBV29-1 and TRBJ1-2; D gene uncertain. Germline CDR1 and CDR2: SQVTM and ANQGSEA. Trimming cost V 6 bases and J 3 bases, with 14 bases left between them. The CDR3 sequence is 13 residues long. CDR3 DNA: TGCAGCGTCCTCGGAGGGAGTGACTATGGCTACACCTTC. Translated: CSVLGGSDYGYTF.

This clone was seen once. The gene calls are TRBV7-3 and TRBJ2-1; 13 bases align to TRBD2. Germline V gives CDR1 SGHTA, CDR2 FQGTGA. V was pared by 5 bases and J by 7 bases, with 8 bases of the junction left unmatched. The length of the CDR3 is 16 residues. The CDR3 loop reads CASSPGGLAGRNEQFF. Here the CDR3 DNA reads TGTGCCAGCAGCCCAGGGGGACTAGCGGGGAGGAATGAGCAGTTCTTC.

The rearrangement joins TRBV6-1 to TRBJ2-3; 9 bases map to TRBD2. Trimming cost V 6 bases and J 7 bases; bases outside gene matches: 11. Germline loops: CDR1 MNHNS, CDR2 SASEGT. This CDR3 spans 15 amino acids. The CDR3 sequence: CASSVSLAGTNTQYF. CDR3 sequence (DNA): TGTGCCAGCAGCGTTAGTCTAGCGGGAACGAATACGCAGTATTTT.

The chain recombines TRBV28 with TRBJ1-2; 7 bases agree with TRBD1. The CDR3 runs to 18 residues. Germline V gene data show CDR1 as MDHEN and CDR2 as SYDVKM. V gave up 5 bases and J gave up 0 bases; unmatched junction bases: 15. The CDR3 reads CASSPAGQDRWANYGYTF. The CDR3 DNA reads TGTGCCAGCAGTCCGGCAGGACAGGACCGATGGGCTAACTATGGCTACACCTTC.

A few counts support this clone. The chain is built from TRBV6-5 and TRBJ2-3, with D possibly TRBD2 on 5 matching bases. With 3 bases removed from V and 8 bases from J, the gap between germline ends came to 9 bases. CDR1 MNHEY and CDR2 SVGAGI come from the germline V gene. This CDR3 has 12 residues. CDR3 amino acids: CASSYSEGTQYF. The CDR3 DNA sequence: TGTGCCAGCAGTTATTCCGAGGGTACGCAGTATTTT.

V and J are TRBV5-6 and TRBJ2-3; 8 bases fit TRBD2. Germline V gene data show CDR1 as SGHDT and CDR2 as YYEEEE. Trimming removed 5 bases from V and 4 bases from J; junction bases left unmatched: 9. There are 15 residues in the CDR3. The CDR3 DNA reads TGTGCCAGCAGTCTTTACGCGGGGGGCGCAGATACGCAGTATTTT. Protein sequence: CASSLYAGGADTQYF.

J is TRBJ1-2 and V is TRBV5-1, with 9 nucleotides matching TRBD1. With V trimmed by 3 bases and J by 5 bases, 5 bases remained unmatched. CDR1 and CDR2 (germline): SGHRS, YFSETQ. The CDR3 has 14 residues. This CDR3 reads CASSSSGTGYGYTF. For the CDR3, the DNA is TGCGCCAGCAGCTCGTCCGGGACAGGGTATGGCTACACCTTC. Full variable domain (rest looked up from reference TRBV5-1 and TRBJ1-2): KAGVTQTPRYLIKTRGQQVTLSCSPISGHRSVSWYQQTPGQGLQFLFEYFSETQRNKGNFPGRFSGRQFSNSRSEMNVSTLELGDSALYLCASSSSGTGYGYTFGSGTRLTVV.